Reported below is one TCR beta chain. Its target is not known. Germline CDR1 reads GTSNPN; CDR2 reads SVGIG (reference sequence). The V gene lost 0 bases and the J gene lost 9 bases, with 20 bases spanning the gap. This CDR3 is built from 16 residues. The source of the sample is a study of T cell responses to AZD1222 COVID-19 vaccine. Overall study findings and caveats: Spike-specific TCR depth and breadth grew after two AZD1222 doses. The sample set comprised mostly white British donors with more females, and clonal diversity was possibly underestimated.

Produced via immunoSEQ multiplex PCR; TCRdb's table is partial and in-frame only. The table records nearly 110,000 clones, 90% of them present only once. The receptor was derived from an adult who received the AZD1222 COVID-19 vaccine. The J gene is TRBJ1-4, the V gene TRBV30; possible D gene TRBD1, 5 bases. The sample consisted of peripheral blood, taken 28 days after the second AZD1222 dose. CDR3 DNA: TGTGCCTGGAGTGTAGGTTCCGCAGGGCGGAATCAAAAACTGTTTTTT. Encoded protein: CAWSVGSAGRNQKLFF.